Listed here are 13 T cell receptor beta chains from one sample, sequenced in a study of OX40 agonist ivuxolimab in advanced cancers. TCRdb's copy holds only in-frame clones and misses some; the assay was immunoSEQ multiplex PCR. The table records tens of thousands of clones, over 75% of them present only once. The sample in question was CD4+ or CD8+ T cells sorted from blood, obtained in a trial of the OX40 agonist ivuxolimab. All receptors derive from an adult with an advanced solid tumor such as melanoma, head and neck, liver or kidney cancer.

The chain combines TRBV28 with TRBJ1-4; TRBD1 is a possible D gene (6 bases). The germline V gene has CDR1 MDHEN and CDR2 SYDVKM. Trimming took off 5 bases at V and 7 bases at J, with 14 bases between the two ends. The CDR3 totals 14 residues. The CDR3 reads CASSTAGVGEKLFF. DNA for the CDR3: TGTGCCAGCAGTACTGCAGGGGTAGGTGAAAAACTGTTTTTT.

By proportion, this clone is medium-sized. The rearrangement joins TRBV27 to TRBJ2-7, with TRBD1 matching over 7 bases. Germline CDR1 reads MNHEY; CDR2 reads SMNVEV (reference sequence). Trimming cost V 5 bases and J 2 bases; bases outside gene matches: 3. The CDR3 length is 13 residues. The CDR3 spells CASSRQGTYEQYF. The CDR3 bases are TGTGCCAGCAGTCGACAGGGAACCTACGAGCAGTACTTC.

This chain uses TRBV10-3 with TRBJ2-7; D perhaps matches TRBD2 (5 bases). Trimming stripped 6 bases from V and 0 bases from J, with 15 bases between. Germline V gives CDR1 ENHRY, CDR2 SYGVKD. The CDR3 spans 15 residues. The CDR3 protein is CAISRMDSSSYEQYF. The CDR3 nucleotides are TGTGCCATCAGCAGGATGGACTCGAGCTCCTACGAGCAGTACTTC.

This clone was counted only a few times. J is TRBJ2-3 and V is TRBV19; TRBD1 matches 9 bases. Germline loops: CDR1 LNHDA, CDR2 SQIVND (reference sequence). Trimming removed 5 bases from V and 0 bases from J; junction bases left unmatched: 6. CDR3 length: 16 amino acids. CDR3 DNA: TGTGCCAGTAGTCTCGACAGGGGGGCGAGCACAGATACGCAGTATTTT. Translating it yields CASSLDRGASTDTQYF.

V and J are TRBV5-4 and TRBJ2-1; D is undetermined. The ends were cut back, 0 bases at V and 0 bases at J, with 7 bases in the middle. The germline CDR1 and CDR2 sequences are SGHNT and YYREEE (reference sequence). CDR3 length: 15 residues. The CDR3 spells CASSLASGSYNEQFF. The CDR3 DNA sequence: TGTGCCAGCAGCTTGGCGTCGGGCTCCTACAATGAGCAGTTCTTC.

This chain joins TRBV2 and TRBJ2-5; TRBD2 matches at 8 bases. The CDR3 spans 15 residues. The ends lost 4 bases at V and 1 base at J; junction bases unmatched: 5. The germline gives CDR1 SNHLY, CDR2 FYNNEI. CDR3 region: CASSARLAGQETQYF. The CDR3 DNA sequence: TGTGCCAGCAGTGCGAGGCTAGCGGGCCAAGAGACCCAGTACTTC.

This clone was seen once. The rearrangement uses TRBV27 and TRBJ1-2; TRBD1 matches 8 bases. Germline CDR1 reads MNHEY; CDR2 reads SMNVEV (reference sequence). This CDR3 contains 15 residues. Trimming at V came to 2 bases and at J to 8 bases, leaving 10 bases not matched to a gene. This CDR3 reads CASSLTDRGRGGYTF. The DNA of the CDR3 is TGTGCCAGCAGTTTAACCGACAGGGGAAGAGGAGGCTACACCTTC.

CDR3 sequence (DNA): TGTGCCTGGACCCAACTCCTAACTAGCGGGAACACCGGGGAGCTGTTTTTT. It specifies CAWTQLLTSGNTGELFF. The rearrangement uses TRBV30 and TRBJ2-2, with 8 positions matching TRBD2. Trimming took 4 bases from V and 1 from J; bases not matched to a gene: 11. Germline V CDR1 and CDR2: GTSNPN, SVGIG (reference sequence). The CDR3 extends over 17 amino acids.

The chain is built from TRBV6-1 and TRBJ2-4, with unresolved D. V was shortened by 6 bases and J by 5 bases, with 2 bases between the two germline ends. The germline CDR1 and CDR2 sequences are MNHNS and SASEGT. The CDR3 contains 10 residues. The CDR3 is CASRENIQYF. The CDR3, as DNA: TGTGCCAGCAGGGAAAACATTCAGTACTTC.

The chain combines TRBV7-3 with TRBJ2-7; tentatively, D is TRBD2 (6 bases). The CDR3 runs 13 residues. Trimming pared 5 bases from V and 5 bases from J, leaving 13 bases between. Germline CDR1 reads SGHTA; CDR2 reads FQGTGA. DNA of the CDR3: TGTGCCAGCAGCCTAAGACTAGGGGACGAGCAGTACTTC. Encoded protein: CASSLRLGDEQYF.

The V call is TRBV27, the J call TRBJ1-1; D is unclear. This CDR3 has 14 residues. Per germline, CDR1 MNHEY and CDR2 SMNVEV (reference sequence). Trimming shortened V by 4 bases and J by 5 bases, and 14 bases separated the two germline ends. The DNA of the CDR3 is TGTGCCAGCAGTTCCCCAGGTTTGGGGACTGAAGCTTTCTTT. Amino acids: CASSSPGLGTEAFF.

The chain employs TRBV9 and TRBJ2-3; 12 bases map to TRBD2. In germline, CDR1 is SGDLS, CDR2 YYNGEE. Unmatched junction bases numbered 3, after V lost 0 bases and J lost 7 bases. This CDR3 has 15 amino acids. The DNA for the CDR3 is TGTGCCAGCAGCGTAGCGACTAGCGGGAGTTATACGCAGTATTTT. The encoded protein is CASSVATSGSYTQYF.

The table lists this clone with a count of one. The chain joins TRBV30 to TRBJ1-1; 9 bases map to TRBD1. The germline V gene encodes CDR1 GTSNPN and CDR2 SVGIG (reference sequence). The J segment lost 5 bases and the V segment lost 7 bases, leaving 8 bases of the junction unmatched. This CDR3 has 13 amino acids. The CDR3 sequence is CAFTGGPGTEAFF. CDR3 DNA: TGTGCCTTTACAGGGGGCCCGGGAACTGAAGCTTTCTTT.